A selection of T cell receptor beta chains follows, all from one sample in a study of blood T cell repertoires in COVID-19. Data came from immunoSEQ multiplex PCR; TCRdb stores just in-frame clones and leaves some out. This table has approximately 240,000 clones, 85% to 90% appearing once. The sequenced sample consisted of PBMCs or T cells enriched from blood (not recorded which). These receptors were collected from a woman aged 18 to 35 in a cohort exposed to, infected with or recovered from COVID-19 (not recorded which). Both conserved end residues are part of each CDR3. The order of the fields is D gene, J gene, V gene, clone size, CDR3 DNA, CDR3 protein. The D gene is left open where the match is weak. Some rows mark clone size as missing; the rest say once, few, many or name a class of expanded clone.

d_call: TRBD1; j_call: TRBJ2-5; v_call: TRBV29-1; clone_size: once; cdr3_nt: TGCAGCGTTGTCCCCCTCGACAGGGTGGTTGAGACCCAGTACTTC; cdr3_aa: CSVVPLDRVVETQYF
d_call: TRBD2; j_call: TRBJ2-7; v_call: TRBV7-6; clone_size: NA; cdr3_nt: TGTGCCAGCAGCTCAACGACACTAGCGGGAGGGCCAACCGAGCAGTACTTC; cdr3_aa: CASSSTTLAGGPTEQYF
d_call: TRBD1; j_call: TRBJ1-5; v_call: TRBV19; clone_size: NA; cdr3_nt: TGTGCCAGTACTCCAGGGGGCAGCAATCAGCCCCAGCATTTT; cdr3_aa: CASTPGGSNQPQHF
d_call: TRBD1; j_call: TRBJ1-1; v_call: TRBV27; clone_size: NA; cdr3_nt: TGTGCCAGCAGTTCCCCCGGGACAGGGCCGAACACTGAAGCTTTCTTT; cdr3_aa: CASSSPGTGPNTEAFF
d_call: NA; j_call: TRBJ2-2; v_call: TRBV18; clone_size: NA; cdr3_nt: TGTGCCAGCTCACCCCCATCAACCGGGGAGCTGTTTTTT; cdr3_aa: CASSPPSTGELFF
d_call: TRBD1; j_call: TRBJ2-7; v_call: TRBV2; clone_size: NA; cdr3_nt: TGTGCCAGCAGCTTGGGACAGGGGAGCTCCTACGAGCAGTACTTC; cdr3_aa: CASSLGQGSSYEQYF
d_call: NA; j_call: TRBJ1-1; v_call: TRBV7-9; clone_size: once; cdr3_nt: TGTGCCAGCAACCGACAGCCGAACACTGAAGCTTTCTTT; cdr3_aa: CASNRQPNTEAFF
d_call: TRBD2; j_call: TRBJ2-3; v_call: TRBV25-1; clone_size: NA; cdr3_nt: TGTGCCAGCAGTGAGGCTAGCGGAGACTGGAGTTTAGATACGCAGTATTTT; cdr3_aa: CASSEASGDWSLDTQYF
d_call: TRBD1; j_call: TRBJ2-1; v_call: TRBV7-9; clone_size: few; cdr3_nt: TGTGCCAGCAGCGGACAGGGAGCCGAGCAGTTCTTC; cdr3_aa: CASSGQGAEQFF
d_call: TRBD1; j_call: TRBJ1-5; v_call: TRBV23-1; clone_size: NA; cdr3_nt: TGCGCCAGCAGTCAATCTTATGGACAGGGGAATAGCAATCAGCCCCAGCATTTT; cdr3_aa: CASSQSYGQGNSNQPQHF
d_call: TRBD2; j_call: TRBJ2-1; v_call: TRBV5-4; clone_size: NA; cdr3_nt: TGTGCCAGCAGCTTGGCCGAAGGGGTAGCGGGGGGGCCGGGTTACAATGAGCAGTTCTTC; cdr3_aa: CASSLAEGVAGGPGYNEQFF
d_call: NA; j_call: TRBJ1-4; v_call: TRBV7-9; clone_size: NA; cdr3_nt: TGTGCCAGCAGCTTAGCGTTGGAGGGTCGTGAAAAACTGTTTTTT; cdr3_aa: CASSLALEGREKLFF
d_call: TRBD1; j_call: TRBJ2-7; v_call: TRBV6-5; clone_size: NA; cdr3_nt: TGTGCCAGCAGTTACTTGGGGACAGGGGGGGCCTACGAGCAGTACTTC; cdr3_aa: CASSYLGTGGAYEQYF
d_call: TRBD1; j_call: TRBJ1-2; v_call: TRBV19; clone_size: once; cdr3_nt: TGTGCCAGTACCTCGACAGGGACTGGCTACACCTTC; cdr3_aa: CASTSTGTGYTF
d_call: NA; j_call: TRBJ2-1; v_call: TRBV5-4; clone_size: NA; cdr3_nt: TGTGCCAGCAGCCGTGACAACAATGAGCAGTTCTTC; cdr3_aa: CASSRDNNEQFF
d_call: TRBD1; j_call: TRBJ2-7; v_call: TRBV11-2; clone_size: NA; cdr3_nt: TGTGCCAGCAGCCCTGACAGGGTTTACGAGCAGTACTTC; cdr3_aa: CASSPDRVYEQYF
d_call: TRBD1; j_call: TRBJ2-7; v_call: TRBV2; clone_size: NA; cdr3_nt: TGTGCCAGCAGTGACGCGGGACAGGGGCCCTACGAGCAGTACTTC; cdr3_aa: CASSDAGQGPYEQYF
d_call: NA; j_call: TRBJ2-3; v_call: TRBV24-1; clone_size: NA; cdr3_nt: TGTGCCACCAGTGATTTGGGCAGGGGAACTAGCACAGATACGCAGTATTTT; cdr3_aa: CATSDLGRGTSTDTQYF
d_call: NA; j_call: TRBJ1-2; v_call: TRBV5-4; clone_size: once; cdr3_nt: TGTGCCAGCAGCTTGGAGGGGATGGGCTATGGCTACACCTTC; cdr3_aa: CASSLEGMGYGYTF
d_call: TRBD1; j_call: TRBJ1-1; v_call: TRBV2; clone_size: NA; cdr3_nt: TGTGCCAGCAGTCCGGACAGGGGGACTTTCTTT; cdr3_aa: CASSPDRGTFF
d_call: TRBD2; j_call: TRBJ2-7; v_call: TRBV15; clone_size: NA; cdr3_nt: TGTGCCACCAGCTTCGGACTAGCGGGAGGGTTGGAGCAGTACTTC; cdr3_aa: CATSFGLAGGLEQYF
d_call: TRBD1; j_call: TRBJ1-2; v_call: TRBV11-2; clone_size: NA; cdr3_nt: TGTGCCAGCAGCTTAATGGCCGACAGGGTGGACTATGGCTACACCTTC; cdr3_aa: CASSLMADRVDYGYTF
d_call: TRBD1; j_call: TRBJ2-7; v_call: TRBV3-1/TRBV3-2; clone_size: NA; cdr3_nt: TGTGCCAGCAGCCCACGCCAGGGGGCCCTCTACGAGCAGTACTTC; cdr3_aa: CASSPRQGALYEQYF
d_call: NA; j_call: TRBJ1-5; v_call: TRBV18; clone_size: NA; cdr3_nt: TGTGCCAGCTCACCACCAGGGGCCGGCCGAGACGGGCCCCAGCATTTT; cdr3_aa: CASSPPGAGRDGPQHF
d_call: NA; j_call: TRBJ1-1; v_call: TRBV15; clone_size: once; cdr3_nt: TGTGCCACCAGCCAGGGATATAACACTGAAGCTTTCTTT; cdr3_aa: CATSQGYNTEAFF
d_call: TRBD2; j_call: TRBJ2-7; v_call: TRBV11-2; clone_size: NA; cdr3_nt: TGTGCCAGCAGCTTAACTAGCGAGAGCTCCTACGAGCAGTACTTC; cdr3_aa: CASSLTSESSYEQYF
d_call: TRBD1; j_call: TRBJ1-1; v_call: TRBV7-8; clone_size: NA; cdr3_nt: TGTGCCAGCAGCTTAGTTGACAGGGCAGAAGCTTTCTTT; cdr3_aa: CASSLVDRAEAFF
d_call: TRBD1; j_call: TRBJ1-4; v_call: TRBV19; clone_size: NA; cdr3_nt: TGTGCCAGTAGTCTTACCGGGACAGTCAATGAAAAACTGTTTTTT; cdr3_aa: CASSLTGTVNEKLFF
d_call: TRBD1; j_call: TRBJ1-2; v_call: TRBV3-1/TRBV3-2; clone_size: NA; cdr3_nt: TGTGCCAGCAGCTCCCGAACGACAGGGTACTATGGCTACACCTTC; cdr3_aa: CASSSRTTGYYGYTF
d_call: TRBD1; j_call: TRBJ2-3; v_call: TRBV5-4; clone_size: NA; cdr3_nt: TGTGCCAGCAGCTTGGCTTCGGACAGGTTTACAGATACGCAGTATTTT; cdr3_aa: CASSLASDRFTDTQYF
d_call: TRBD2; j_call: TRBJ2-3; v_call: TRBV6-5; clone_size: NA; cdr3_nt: TGTGCCAGCAGTTACTCGCGGGAGGAGGGAGATACGCAGTATTTT; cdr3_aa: CASSYSREEGDTQYF
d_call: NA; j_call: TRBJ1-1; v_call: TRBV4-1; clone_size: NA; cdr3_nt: TGCGCCAGCAGCCGCCAAGGGCAAGGGAGGAACACTGAAGCTTTCTTT; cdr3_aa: CASSRQGQGRNTEAFF
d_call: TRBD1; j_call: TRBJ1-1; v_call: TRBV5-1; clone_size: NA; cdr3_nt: TGCGCCAGCAGCTTGGGGACAGGGGATAATAGGTACACTGAAGCTTTCTTT; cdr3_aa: CASSLGTGDNRYTEAFF
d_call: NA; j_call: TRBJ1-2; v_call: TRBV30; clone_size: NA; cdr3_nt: TGTGCCTGGATCGTAGGGTCAGGGTTCGATGGCTACACCTTC; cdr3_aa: CAWIVGSGFDGYTF
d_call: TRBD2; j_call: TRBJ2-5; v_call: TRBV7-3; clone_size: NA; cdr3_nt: TGTGCCAGCTCCCGGCAGGCGGGAGAAACGGAGACCCAGTACTTC; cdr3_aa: CASSRQAGETETQYF
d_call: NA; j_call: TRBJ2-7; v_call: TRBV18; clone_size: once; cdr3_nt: TGTGCCAGCTCACCAAGCGCCCTCTGGCCGGGGGAAAAATACGAGCAGTACTTC; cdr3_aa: CASSPSALWPGEKYEQYF
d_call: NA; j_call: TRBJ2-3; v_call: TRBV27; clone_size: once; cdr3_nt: TGTGCCAGCAGTCTAACCCGGGAAACTAGCACAGATACGCAGTATTTT; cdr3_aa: CASSLTRETSTDTQYF
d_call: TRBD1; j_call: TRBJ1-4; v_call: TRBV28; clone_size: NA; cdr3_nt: TGTGCCAGCAGGAAAGCAGACAGGGGGGAGGAAAAACTGTTTTTT; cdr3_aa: CASRKADRGEEKLFF
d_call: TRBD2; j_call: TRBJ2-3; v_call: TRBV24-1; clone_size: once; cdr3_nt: TGTGCCACCAGTGATCCCGGACTAGGAGCTAGCACAGATACGCAGTATTTT; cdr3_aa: CATSDPGLGASTDTQYF
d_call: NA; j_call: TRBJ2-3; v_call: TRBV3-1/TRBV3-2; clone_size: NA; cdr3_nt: TGTGCCAGCAGCCAAGATCCTGATAGCGGATCTAGCACAGATACGCAGTATTTT; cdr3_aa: CASSQDPDSGSSTDTQYF
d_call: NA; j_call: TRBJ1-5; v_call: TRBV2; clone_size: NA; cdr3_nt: TGTGCCAGCAGTGAAGCTCCGCCCCCAGATCAGCCCCAGCATTTT; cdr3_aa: CASSEAPPPDQPQHF